The entry below describes one TCR beta chain. Germline V gene lookup returns CDR1 MNHEY and CDR2 SVGEGT. V gave up 4 bases and J gave up 3 bases; unmatched junction bases: 17. The CDR3 has 19 amino acids. The sample is drawn from a study of blood T cell repertoires in COVID-19. The table came from immunoSEQ multiplex PCR; TCRdb's copy has only in-frame clones and leaves some out. Among roughly 170,000 clones, around 74% were seen once, and the ten largest hold around 3%. Sequencing used peripheral blood. This clonotype was sampled from a woman over 75 with acute or convalescent COVID-19. The chain has TRBV6-2 or TRBV6-3 and TRBJ2-3; 9 positions match TRBD2. The CDR3, as DNA: TGTGCCAGCAGTTCCTCAAGAGGACTAGCGAGATGGGGGACAGATACGCAGTATTTT. This sequence encodes CASSSSRGLARWGTDTQYF.